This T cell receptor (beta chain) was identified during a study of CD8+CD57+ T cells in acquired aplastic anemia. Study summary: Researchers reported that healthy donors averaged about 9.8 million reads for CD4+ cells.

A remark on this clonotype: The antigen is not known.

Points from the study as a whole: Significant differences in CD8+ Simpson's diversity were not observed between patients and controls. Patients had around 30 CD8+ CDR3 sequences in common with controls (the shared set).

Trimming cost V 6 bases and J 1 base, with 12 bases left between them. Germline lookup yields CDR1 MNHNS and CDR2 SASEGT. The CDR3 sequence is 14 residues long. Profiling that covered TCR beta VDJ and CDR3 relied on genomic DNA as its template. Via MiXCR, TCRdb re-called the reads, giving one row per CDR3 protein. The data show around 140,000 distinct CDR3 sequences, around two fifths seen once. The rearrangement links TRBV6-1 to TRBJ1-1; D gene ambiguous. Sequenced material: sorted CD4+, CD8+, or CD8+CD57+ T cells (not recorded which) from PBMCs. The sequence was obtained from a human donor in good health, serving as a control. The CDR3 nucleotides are TGTGCCAGCAGGGAGACGGTTGCGAACACTGAAGCTTTCTTT. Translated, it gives CASRETVANTEAFF.